This T cell receptor beta chain was recorded in a study of regulatory T cells in long-lasting Graves disease. Note on this clonotype: A much more abundant neighbour one base away suggests this may be a read error.

Indicated time point: newly diagnosed GD, antithyroid drugs for less than 3 months. Extracted PBMC RNA gave rise to the TCR library. An endocrinology department in Xi'an, China, recruited the patients. Building of the TCR beta libraries involved iRepertoire HTBI primers and Arm-PCR of CDR3 regions. Via MiXCR, TCRdb re-called the multiplex PCR reads, giving one row per CDR3 protein. Among approximately 390,000 distinct CDR3 sequences listed, under 20% were seen once. This CDR3 spans 13 amino acids. Germline assignment: CDR1 SGHTA and CDR2 FQGTGA. In addition, the sample was reused for a study of T cells in Graves' hyperthyroidism and ophthalmopathy.

Sequenced here: peripheral blood mononuclear cells (PBMCs), sampled at new diagnosis, from a patient treated with antithyroid drugs. The source of this sequence is a woman aged 18 to 35 with Graves disease. The rearrangement joins TRBV7-3 to TRBJ2-3, with D perhaps matching TRBD1 (6 bases). The tail of the sequence fits TRBJ2-1 better, so the J call may be wrong. The CDR3 loop reads CASSLGAGYEQFF. The DNA of the CDR3 is TGTGCCAGCAGTTTGGGGGCGGGTTATGAGCAGTTCTTC.